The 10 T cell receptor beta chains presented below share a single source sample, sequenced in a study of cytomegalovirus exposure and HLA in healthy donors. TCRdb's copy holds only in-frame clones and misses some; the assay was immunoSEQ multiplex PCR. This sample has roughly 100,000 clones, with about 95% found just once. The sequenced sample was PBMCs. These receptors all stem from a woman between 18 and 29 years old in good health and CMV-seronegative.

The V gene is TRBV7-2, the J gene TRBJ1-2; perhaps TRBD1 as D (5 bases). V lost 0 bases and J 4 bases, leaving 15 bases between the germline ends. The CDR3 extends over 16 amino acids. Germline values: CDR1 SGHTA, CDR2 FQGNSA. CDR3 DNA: TGTGCCAGCAGCTTAGCGGGGAGGCCTGGGGGCTATGGCTACACCTTC. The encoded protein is CASSLAGRPGGYGYTF.

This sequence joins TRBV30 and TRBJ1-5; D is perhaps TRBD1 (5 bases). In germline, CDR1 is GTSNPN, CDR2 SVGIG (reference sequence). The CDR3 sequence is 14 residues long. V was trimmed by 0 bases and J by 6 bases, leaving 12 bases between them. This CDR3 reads CAWSVGREFQPQHF. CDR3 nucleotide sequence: TGTGCCTGGAGTGTGGGCAGGGAATTTCAGCCCCAGCATTTT.

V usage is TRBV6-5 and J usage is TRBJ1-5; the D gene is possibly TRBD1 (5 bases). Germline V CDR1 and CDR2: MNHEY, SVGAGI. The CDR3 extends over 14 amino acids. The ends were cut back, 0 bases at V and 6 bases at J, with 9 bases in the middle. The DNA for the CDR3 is TGTGCCAGCAGTTACTCGGGGGGAAGTCAGCCCCAGCATTTT. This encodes CASSYSGGSQPQHF.

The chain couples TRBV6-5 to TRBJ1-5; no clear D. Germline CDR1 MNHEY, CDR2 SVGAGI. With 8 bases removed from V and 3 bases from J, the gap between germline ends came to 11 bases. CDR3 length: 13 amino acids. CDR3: CASAESSNQPQHF. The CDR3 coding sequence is TGTGCCAGCGCGGAAAGCTCCAATCAGCCCCAGCATTTT.

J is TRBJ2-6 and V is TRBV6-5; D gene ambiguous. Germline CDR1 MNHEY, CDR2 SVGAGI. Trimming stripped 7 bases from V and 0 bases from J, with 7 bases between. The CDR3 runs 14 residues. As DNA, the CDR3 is TGTGCCAGCACTGCAGGCTCTGGGGCCAACGTCCTGACTTTC. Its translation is CASTAGSGANVLTF.

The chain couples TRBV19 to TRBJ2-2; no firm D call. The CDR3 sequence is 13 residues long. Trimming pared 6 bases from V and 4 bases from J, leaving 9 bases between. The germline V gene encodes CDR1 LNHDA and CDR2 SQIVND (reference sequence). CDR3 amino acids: CASRLSGTGELFF. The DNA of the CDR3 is TGTGCCAGTAGACTCTCGGGCACCGGGGAGCTGTTTTTT. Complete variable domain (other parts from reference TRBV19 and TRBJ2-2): DGGITQSPKYLFRKEGQNVTLSCEQNLNHDAMYWYRQDPGQGLRLIYYSQIVNDFQKGDIAEGYSVSREKKESFPLTVTSAQKNPTAFYLCASRLSGTGELFFGEGSRLTVL.

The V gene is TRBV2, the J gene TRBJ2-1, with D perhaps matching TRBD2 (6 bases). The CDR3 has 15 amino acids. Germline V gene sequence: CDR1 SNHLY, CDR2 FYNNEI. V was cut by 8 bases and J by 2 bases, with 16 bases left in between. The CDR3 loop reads CASVGPSATYNEQFF. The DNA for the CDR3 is TGTGCCAGCGTCGGGCCTAGCGCTACCTACAATGAGCAGTTCTTC.

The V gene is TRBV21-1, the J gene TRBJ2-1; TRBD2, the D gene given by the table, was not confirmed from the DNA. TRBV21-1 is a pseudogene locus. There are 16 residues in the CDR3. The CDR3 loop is CASSKRSSGLYNEQFF. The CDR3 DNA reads TGTGCCAGCAGCAAACGGTCTAGCGGTCTTTACAATGAGCAGTTCTTC.

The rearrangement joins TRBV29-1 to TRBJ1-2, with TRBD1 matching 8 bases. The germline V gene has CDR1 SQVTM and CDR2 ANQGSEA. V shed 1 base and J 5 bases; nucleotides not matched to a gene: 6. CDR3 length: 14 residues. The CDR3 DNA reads TGCAGCGTTGAAGGTGACAGGGGTTGGTATGGCTACACCTTC. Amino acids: CSVEGDRGWYGYTF.

The CDR3 reads CASSPTSSYNEQFF. The CDR3, as DNA: TGCGCCAGCAGCCCGACTTCCTCCTACAATGAGCAGTTCTTC. V usage is TRBV5-1 and J usage is TRBJ2-1; unclear D gene. This CDR3 has 14 amino acids. CDR1 and CDR2 (germline): SGHRS, YFSETQ. V lost 4 bases and J 0 bases, leaving 8 bases between the germline ends.